This T cell receptor beta chain was captured in a study of T cell responses to AZD1222 COVID-19 vaccine. General study results and limits: Just a handful of AZD1222 recipients tested seropositive at baseline. Vaccination with two AZD1222 doses was followed by a rise in Spike-specific TCR breadth and depth.

Clones were sequenced by immunoSEQ multiplex PCR, and TCRdb holds only the in-frame ones, with some missing. The sample contains about 120,000 clones, 75% to 95% of which appear only once. For this clone: The antigen is unknown.

From germline, CDR1 is SEHNR and CDR2 FQNEAQ (reference sequence). V lost 5 bases, J lost 0 bases, and 17 bases lay in between. The CDR3 has 16 residues. Here the sequenced sample was peripheral blood, taken 28 days after the second dose of the MenACWY control vaccine. The sequence was obtained from an adult who received the MenACWY meningococcal vaccine as a control. The rearrangement joins TRBV7-9 to TRBJ2-7, with D perhaps TRBD1 (6 bases). CDR3 sequence: CASSHLAGTNSYEQYF. The CDR3 nucleotides are TGTGCCAGCAGCCATCTCGCCGGGACAAACTCCTACGAGCAGTACTTC.